The rows below give T cell receptor beta chains drawn from one sample of a study of T cells in Graves' hyperthyroidism and ophthalmopathy. TCRdb used MiXCR to reprocess the multiplex PCR reads, holding one entry per CDR3 protein. The table records around 540,000 distinct CDR3 sequences, around 45% of them present only once. What was sequenced was peripheral blood or thyroid tissue (not recorded which). The receptors come from a woman younger than 35 with Graves' hyperthyroidism. Each CDR3 is given with its conserved first and last residue. D genes are given only for firm matches. Clone size, where shown, is once, few, many, or a class for clones that have expanded.

TRBJ1-1	-	TRBV20-1	-	TGCAGTGCTAGAACAGGGCGCGGTAACACTGAAGCTTTCTTT	CSARTGRGNTEAFF
TRBJ1-1	TRBD1	TRBV25-1	many	TGTGCCAGCAGTGAATATCAGGGGGCGGCTGAAGCTTTCTTT	CASSEYQGAAEAFF
TRBJ2-5	-	TRBV10-3	-	TGTGCCATCGGGGGGGCCGGGCAAGAGACCCAGTACTTC	CAIGGAGQETQYF
TRBJ1-4	-	TRBV10-3	-	TGTGCCATCAGTGACCAGACTAATGAAAAACTGTTTTTT	CAISDQTNEKLFF
TRBJ1-1	-	TRBV2	many	TGTGCCAGCACAGAAGCAAACACTGAAGCTTTCTTT	CASTEANTEAFF
TRBJ2-7	TRBD1	TRBV2	-	TGTGCCAGCAGTCCGCGACAGGGGGCGCGTGAGCAGTACTTC	CASSPRQGAREQYF
TRBJ2-5	TRBD2	TRBV7-3	-	TGTGCCAGCAGCCAACGCCTCCCCCGCGCGGGAGAAGAGACCCAGTACTTC	CASSQRLPRAGEETQYF
TRBJ2-7	TRBD2	TRBV25-1	-	TGTGCCAGCAGTGAGTTCCTCGGGACTAGCAGCTCCTACGAGCAGTACTTC	CASSEFLGTSSSYEQYF
TRBJ2-5	-	TRBV24-1	-	TGTGCCACCAGTGATTCCGGCCGGACCCAGTACTTC	CATSDSGRTQYF
TRBJ1-5	-	TRBV2	many	TGTGCCAGCAGTGAAGGTGTGGCAGGAGTTAATCAGCCCCAGCATTTT	CASSEGVAGVNQPQHF
TRBJ1-5	-	TRBV2	-	TGTGCCAGCATCGACGGGGCGACGAAACAGCCCCAGCATTTT	CASIDGATKQPQHF
TRBJ2-2	TRBD2	TRBV11-2	-	TGTGCCAGCAGCGTTTCTAGCGGGAGGCCTTCCGGGGAGCTGTTTTTT	CASSVSSGRPSGELFF
TRBJ2-5	-	TRBV24-1	-	TGTGCCACCAGTGATTCTACCCAGGGCCAAGAGACCCAGTACTTC	CATSDSTQGQETQYF
TRBJ1-1	TRBD1	TRBV2	-	TGTGCCAGCAGTCTGATCGTCTCCGGGACAGGGGAAACTGAAGCTTTCTTT	CASSLIVSGTGETEAFF
TRBJ2-2	TRBD2	TRBV10-2	few	TGCGCCAGCAGTAGGACTAGCGGGAGTCAGACCGGGGAGCTGTTTTTT	CASSRTSGSQTGELFF
TRBJ1-4	-	TRBV29-1	few	TGCAGCGTCCTAGATCGGGGGGTCCCGATCATCGGTGAAAAACTGTTTTTT	CSVLDRGVPIIGEKLFF
TRBJ1-5	TRBD1	TRBV9	-	TGTGCCAGCAGCAGCAATGCGGGACAGGGTGGCAATCAGCCCCAGCATTTT	CASSSNAGQGGNQPQHF
TRBJ1-2	-	TRBV2	few	TGTGCCAGCTCGGGGACGGGCTACACCTTC	CASSGTGYTF
TRBJ2-7	-	TRBV10-3	once	TGTGCCATCAGTTGGACGGAATCACCCTACGAGCAGTACTTC	CAISWTESPYEQYF
TRBJ1-6	-	TRBV9	-	TGTGCCAGCAGCGTAGCAACAGGCCATAATTCACCCCTCCACTTT	CASSVATGHNSPLHF